This T cell receptor beta chain appears in the sequencing data of a study of blood T cells in healthy people across ages (dated by TCRdb to between 2014 and 2017). Background on the whole study: Template switching captured roughly one uniquely barcoded TCR beta cDNA molecule per two T cells in model experiments. The study measured age-related changes in TCR beta repertoire diversity using deep sequencing normalized with unique cDNA molecular identifiers. The donors were divided into four age groups: young (average approximately 16 years), middle-aged (around 41), aged (about 60) and long-lived (roughly 88). To avoid experimental bias, donors of different ages were randomly spread across the sequencing lanes. For two donors (one aged 18 to 30 and one aged 80 or older), the study analyzed two additional independent replicas of 1 million unique cDNA reads from the same blood draw. Study-level results and caveats: The CMV infection status of donors was not known, potentially confounding age-related changes in expanded clonotypes. Compared with the aged group, the long-lived group had more naive CD4+ T cells, fewer expanded clones and increased TCR diversity, suggesting age selection. Observed TCR beta diversity per million T cells fell roughly linearly with age, and a significant reduction was already apparent by age around 39. The percentage of naive T cells measured by flow cytometry correlated strongly with observed TCR beta diversity. Since profiling was done on bulk unsorted PBMCs, naive and antigen-experienced compartments could not be conclusively compared. Total diversity estimates from one million sequenced T cells were considered lower bounds and underestimates.

The library was made by 5' RACE. For sequencing, an Illumina HiSeq 2500 was employed. A second PCR of roughly 7 to 12 cycles was run with a J-beta primer mix and a sample-barcoded 5' primer. A template-switch 5' adaptor carrying 12 random nucleotides introduced a unique molecular identifier onto each TCR beta cDNA molecule. At least 3 million CDR3-containing paired-end reads were obtained from each sample. The Mint cDNA synthesis kit, primed by a TRBC-specific oligonucleotide, was used to synthesize first-strand cDNA from all RNA. After uracil-DNA glycosylase treatment, a first 18-cycle PCR used universal primers M1SS and BC2_uni_R on all cDNA. From the authors' description of their analysis: For normalization, 1 million high-quality reads were randomly selected from each sample, with every read carrying a distinct molecular identifier. Instead of being binned into consensus sequences, reads with shared molecular identifiers were discarded. MiTCR, run with a Q25 quality threshold and the strictest error-elimination algorithm, handled CDR3 identification, clonotype clustering and error correction. A nonparametric unseen species model using Euler transformation provided a lower-bound estimate of total TCR beta diversity. The raw public data were reprocessed by TCRdb itself: fastp quality trimming at Q25, MiXCR clonotype calling, in-frame beta chains only. Every distinct CDR3 protein forms one entry, paired with its most common genes and DNA. These V and J calls originate from TCRdb's pipeline instead of the authors' own analysis. The sample has more than 1 million distinct CDR3 sequences on record, 45% of them singletons. The ten top clones hold around 18% of the sample.

The donors were a few dozen Caucasian individuals from Russia, aged roughly 6 to 95 years, who were systemically healthy. Each donor gave roughly 11 milliliters of peripheral blood, drawn into EDTA-treated Vacutainer tubes. Ficoll-Paque density-gradient centrifugation was used to isolate PBMCs, with at least 7 million per sample. Trizol reagent was used to extract total RNA from PBMCs, with at least 6 micrograms per sample. For every donor, an aliquot of PBMCs went through flow cytometry to measure the percentages of naive CD45RAhigh/CD27high T cells. A remark on this clonotype: Its antigen has not been determined. Base-call qualities are not available, and no considerably larger clone is one nucleotide away.

V lost 4 bases and J lost 0 bases; the stretch between them is 12 bases long. CDR1 is given as MNHNY and CDR2 as SVGAGI, both from the germline V gene (reference sequence). Counted from cysteine to phenylalanine, this CDR3 has 15 amino acids. Of the read, only the CDR3 DNA is kept; its 45 bases are in frame from base 1. The origin of this receptor is a woman aged 55-75 years in good health. Sequences were obtained from blood. The sequence is built from TRBV6-6 and TRBJ1-1; perhaps TRBD1 is the D gene, with 6 bases matching. DNA sequence: TGTGCCAGCAGTTGGGCACAGGGATTGAACACTGAAGCTTTCTTT. Translation gives CASSWAQGLNTEAFF.